This TCR beta chain stems from a study of T-cell reconstitution after alpha-beta-depleted transplantation in children listed by TCRdb under 2016. General notes on the study: The study quantitatively tracked T-cell immune reconstitution after TCRalphabeta/CD19-depleted allogeneic hematopoietic cell transplantation in children using TCR repertoire profiling.

The sample holds many counts of this clonotype. Its recognized antigen is unknown. Base qualities are not provided; no much larger clone lies one nucleotide away. The sample's treatment or condition label, in plain terms: allogeneic hematopoietic cell transplantation with graft depleted of TCRalphabeta T cells and CD19 B cells. TCRalphabeta/CD19-depleted allogeneic hematopoietic cell grafts were given to the transplant recipients, all of whom were children. The method behind the library was PCR. Instrument used: Illumina HiSeq 2500. Molecular barcoding was employed in the preparation of TCR libraries, with unique molecular identifiers being used to normalize TCRbeta repertoire quantification. The public reads were reanalyzed by TCRdb: fastp trimming at Q25, MiXCR alignment, in-frame beta chains only. One record per CDR3 amino acid sequence lists the most common genes and DNA. In all, the sample holds about 240,000 distinct CDR3 sequences, and 25% of those were seen once. The top ten constitute 2.6% of the sample.

Overall results and qualifications from the work: Over the following months the frequencies of hyperexpanded clones went down, and after one year T-cell counts and TCRbeta diversity were mostly credited to newly produced T cells. The high TCRbeta diversity at day 60 in some patients was ascribed to recipient T cells and intrathymic progenitors that had survived conditioning. About two months after transplant, the apparently early recovery of alphabetaT-cell counts reportedly depended on just several hundred clones that had expanded rapidly and came from non-depleted graft cells.

The CDR3 runs 13 residues from the cysteine to the phenylalanine. Of all the DNA, just the CDR3 is kept, 39 bases in frame from base 1. V is trimmed back by 3 bases and J by 2 bases, and the junction contains 1 base that no gene match accounts for. CDR1 DFQATT and CDR2 SNEGSKA are derived from the germline V gene (reference sequence). This material consisted of PBMCs, taken before TCRalphabeta/CD19-depleted stem cell transplant. In this chain, TRBV20-1 is recombined with TRBJ1-2, and TRBD1 matches 9 of the central bases. The receptor was isolated from a girl aged 2 to 10 with Fanconi anemia, due to receive a stem cell transplant. CDR3 loop: CSARGQGNYGYTF. The DNA sequence reads TGCAGTGCTAGGGGACAGGGCAACTATGGCTACACCTTC.